The 14 T cell receptor beta chains presented below share a single source sample, sequenced in a study of Ad26.COV2.S vaccination and SARS-CoV-2 variants. The table came from immunoSEQ multiplex PCR; TCRdb's copy has only in-frame clones and leaves some out. The sample includes some 340,000 clones, approximately 86% of them seen just once. Treatment specified: 19 received Ad26.COV2.S at low or high dose, single or two shots; about 5 received placebo; per-sample allocation not given. Day 63 after the first vaccine or placebo injection was the time point for sampling. Sample: peripheral blood, taken in a trial of Ad26.COV2.S vaccine versus placebo. The receptor set was obtained from a person between 18 and 60 years old who received the Ad26.COV2.S COVID-19 vaccine or a placebo.

The chain uses TRBV7-9 and TRBJ1-4, with unresolved D. Germline V gene data show CDR1 as SEHNR and CDR2 as FQNEAQ (reference sequence). Trimming shortened V by 3 bases and J by 7 bases, and 24 bases separated the two germline ends. The CDR3 has 18 amino acids. The CDR3 bases are TGTGCCAGCAGCTTGGCGACAACCCGACCGGGCGAGGGTGAAAAACTGTTTTTT. It encodes CASSLATTRPGEGEKLFF.

The V gene is TRBV5-4, the J gene TRBJ1-4; possibly TRBD1 for D (5 bases). Germline CDR1 and CDR2: SGHNT and YYREEE (reference sequence). CDR3 length equals 16 residues. V was cut by 3 bases and J by 0 bases, with 12 bases left in between. CDR3 protein: CASSSLGGATNEKLFF. CDR3 DNA: TGTGCCAGCAGCTCTTTGGGGGGGGCAACTAATGAAAAACTGTTTTTT.

Remarks on this clone: This specimen includes other DNA sequences encoding the same CDR3. The V call is TRBV2, the J call TRBJ2-3; TRBD2 aligns across 7 bases. The V gene end was trimmed by 5 bases and the J gene end by 0 bases; junction bases not matched to a gene: 2. Germline-derived CDR1 and CDR2 are SNHLY and FYNNEI. This CDR3 region has 14 residues. The CDR3 loop is CASSPGLSTDTQYF. The DNA for the CDR3 is TGTGCCAGCAGTCCGGGACTAAGCACAGATACGCAGTATTTT.

V usage is TRBV3-1 (or the pseudogene TRBV3-2) and J usage is TRBJ2-1; D not certain. The V and J ends lost 3 bases and 6 bases respectively, with 6 bases between them. Germline V gene data show CDR1 as LGHDT and CDR2 as YNNKEL (reference sequence). The length of the CDR3 is 12 residues. This chain's CDR3 is CASSQVGNEQFF. DNA of the CDR3: TGTGCCAGCAGCCAGGTTGGCAATGAGCAGTTCTTC.

The chain has TRBV4-1 and TRBJ2-2; 8 positions match TRBD1. The germline V gene has CDR1 MGHRA and CDR2 YSYEKL. The V segment lost 0 bases and the J segment 5 bases; nucleotides outside the gene matches: 8. The CDR3 spans 17 residues. The CDR3 DNA sequence: TGCGCCAGCAGCCAAGACTGGACAGGGAAATGGACCGGGGAGCTGTTTTTT. Amino acids: CASSQDWTGKWTGELFF.

The genes are TRBV7-8 and TRBJ1-4; TRBD1 might be the D (5 bases). V lost 3 bases to trimming and J lost 2 bases, with 16 bases between them. The CDR3 has 17 amino acids. Germline V gives CDR1 SGHVS, CDR2 FQNEAQ. The CDR3 protein is CASSFRPQRGTNEKLFF. CDR3 in DNA: TGTGCCAGCAGCTTCCGACCCCAGAGGGGCACTAATGAAAAACTGTTTTTT.

This rearrangement joins TRBV6-2 or TRBV6-3 to TRBJ1-5, with a weak D call TRBD1 (5 bases). V was clipped by 5 bases and J by 0 bases, with 20 bases between them. Germline V gene lookup returns CDR1 MNHEY and CDR2 SVGEGT. This CDR3 contains 18 residues. CDR3 coding DNA: TGTGCCAGCAGTACCCCCCGGTCCGGGGGTGGTAGCAATCAGCCCCAGCATTTT. Encoded protein: CASSTPRSGGGSNQPQHF.

On this clone itself: At one boundary the junction diverges from the germline segment, which might be a read error. Other DNA sequences of this sample code for an identical CDR3. The chain carries TRBV3-1 (or the pseudogene TRBV3-2) and TRBJ2-5; D remains unclear. Germline V gene sequence: CDR1 LGHDT, CDR2 YNNKEL (reference sequence). This CDR3 has 15 amino acids. The DNA of the CDR3 is TGTGCCAGTAGCCTTGGGCGGCCCCGTGCAGAGACCCAGTACTTC. This sequence encodes CASSLGRPRAETQYF.

The table lists this clone with a count of one. This chain connects TRBV3-1 (or the pseudogene TRBV3-2) to TRBJ2-2, with D uncertain. Trimming left V 4 bases short and J 6 bases short, with 9 bases between. Germline loops: CDR1 LGHDT, CDR2 YNNKEL (reference sequence). The CDR3 spans 13 residues. The CDR3 region has the DNA TGTGCCAGCAGCCTTTTATACGCCGGGGAGCTGTTTTTT. Translation: CASSLLYAGELFF.

This chain links TRBV12-3 or TRBV12-4 with TRBJ1-5; D is unclear. The CDR3 has 13 residues. V shed 3 bases and J shed 7 bases, with 10 bases lying between them. For the CDR3, the DNA is TGTGCCAGCAGTTTTTCTTTAAGCCAGCCCCAGCATTTT. It yields the protein CASSFSLSQPQHF.

CDR3: CASSPTGGIYEQYF. In nucleotides, the CDR3 is TGTGCCAGCAGCCCAACAGGGGGCATCTACGAGCAGTACTTC. J is TRBJ2-7 and V is TRBV9; 9 bases are shared with TRBD1. This CDR3 is 14 amino acids long. Germline lookup yields CDR1 SGDLS and CDR2 YYNGEE. Germline trimming cut 4 bases from V and 3 bases from J; bases unmatched to any gene: 5.

The chain couples TRBV5-6 to TRBJ2-3; no clear D gene. Germline V CDR1 and CDR2: SGHDT, YYEEEE. The CDR3 covers 14 residues. V lost 5 bases and J lost 3, with 13 bases in between. The CDR3, as DNA: TGTGCCAGCAGGGGAAGCAGGATAACAGATACGCAGTATTTT. Its translation: CASRGSRITDTQYF. Together with reference TRBV5-6 and TRBJ2-3, the CDR3 gives the full variable domain: DAGVTQSPTHLIKTRGQQVTLRCSPKSGHDTVSWYQQALGQGPQFIFQYYEEEERQRGNFPDRFSGHQFPNYSSELNVNALLLGDSALYLCASRGSRITDTQYFGPGTRLTVL.

V and J are TRBV11-2 and TRBJ2-3; TRBD2 matches 9 bases. Trimming cost V 7 bases and J 2 bases; bases outside gene matches: 7. Germline V CDR1 and CDR2: SGHAT, FQNNGV. The CDR3 extends over 15 amino acids. CDR3 coding DNA: TGTGCCAGCACCTTTAGCGGGGGCCTCACAGATACGCAGTATTTT. It is translated as CASTFSGGLTDTQYF.

The chain recombines TRBV3-1 (or the pseudogene TRBV3-2) with TRBJ1-6; D unresolved. The germline V gene encodes CDR1 LGHDT and CDR2 YNNKEL (reference sequence). This CDR3 has 14 amino acids. With 2 bases removed from V and 7 bases from J, the gap between germline ends came to 9 bases. Here the CDR3 DNA reads TGTGCCAGCAGCCAATTGAGGGAAAATTCACCCCTCCACTTT. As protein: CASSQLRENSPLHF.